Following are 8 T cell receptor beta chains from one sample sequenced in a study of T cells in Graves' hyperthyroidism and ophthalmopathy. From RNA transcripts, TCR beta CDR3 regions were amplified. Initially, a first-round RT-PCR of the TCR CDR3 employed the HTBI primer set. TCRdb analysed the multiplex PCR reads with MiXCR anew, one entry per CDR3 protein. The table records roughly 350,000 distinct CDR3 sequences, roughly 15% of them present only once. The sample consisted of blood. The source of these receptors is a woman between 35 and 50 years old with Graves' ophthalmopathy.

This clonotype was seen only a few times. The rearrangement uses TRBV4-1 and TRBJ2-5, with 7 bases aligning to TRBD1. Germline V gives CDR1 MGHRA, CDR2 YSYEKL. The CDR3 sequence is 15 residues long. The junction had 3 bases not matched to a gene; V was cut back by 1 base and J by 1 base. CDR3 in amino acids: CASSQGGQLQETQYF. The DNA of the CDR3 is TGCGCCAGCAGCCAAGGGGGACAGCTCCAAGAGACCCAGTACTTC.

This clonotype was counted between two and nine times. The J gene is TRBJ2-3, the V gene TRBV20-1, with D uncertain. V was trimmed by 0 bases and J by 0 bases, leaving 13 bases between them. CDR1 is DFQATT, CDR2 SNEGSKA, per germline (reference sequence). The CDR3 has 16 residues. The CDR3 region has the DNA TGCAGTGCTAGAGATCAGTGGAACTCAAGCACAGATACGCAGTATTTT. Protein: CSARDQWNSSTDTQYF.

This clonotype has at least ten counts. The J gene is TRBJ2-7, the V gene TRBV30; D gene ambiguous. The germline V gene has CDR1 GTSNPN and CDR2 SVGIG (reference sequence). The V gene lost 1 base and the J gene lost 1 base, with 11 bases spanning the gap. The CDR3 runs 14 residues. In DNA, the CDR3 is TGTGCCTGGAGTGGTTGGAGAGGTTCCTACGAGCAGTACTTC. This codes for CAWSGWRGSYEQYF.

CDR3 sequence: CASSIETGYGYTF. The CDR3, as DNA: TGTGCCAGTAGTATTGAGACAGGGTATGGCTACACCTTC. The chain uses TRBV19 and TRBJ1-2; 7 nucleotides line up with TRBD1. The V gene's germline CDR1 is LNHDA and CDR2 SQIVND (reference sequence). Trimming removed 3 bases from V and 5 bases from J; junction bases left unmatched: 3. This CDR3 has 13 residues.

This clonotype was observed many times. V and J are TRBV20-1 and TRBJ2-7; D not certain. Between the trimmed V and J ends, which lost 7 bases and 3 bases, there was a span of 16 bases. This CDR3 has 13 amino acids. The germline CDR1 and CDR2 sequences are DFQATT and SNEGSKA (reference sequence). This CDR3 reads CSVLGPRNYEQYF. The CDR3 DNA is TGCAGTGTCTTAGGGCCCAGAAACTACGAGCAGTACTTC.

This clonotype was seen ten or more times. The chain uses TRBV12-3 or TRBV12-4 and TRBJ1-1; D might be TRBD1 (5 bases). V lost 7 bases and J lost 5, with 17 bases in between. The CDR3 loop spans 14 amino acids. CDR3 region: CASTGDGEGTEAFF. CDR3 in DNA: TGTGCCAGCACCGGCGATGGAGAGGGGACTGAAGCTTTCTTT.

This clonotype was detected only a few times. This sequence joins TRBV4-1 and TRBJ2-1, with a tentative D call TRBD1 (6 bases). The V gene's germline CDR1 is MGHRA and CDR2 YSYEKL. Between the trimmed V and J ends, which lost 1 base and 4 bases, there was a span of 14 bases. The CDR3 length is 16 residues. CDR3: CASSQGGRGRYNEQFF. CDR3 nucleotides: TGCGCCAGCAGCCAAGGCGGCAGGGGTAGATACAATGAGCAGTTCTTC.

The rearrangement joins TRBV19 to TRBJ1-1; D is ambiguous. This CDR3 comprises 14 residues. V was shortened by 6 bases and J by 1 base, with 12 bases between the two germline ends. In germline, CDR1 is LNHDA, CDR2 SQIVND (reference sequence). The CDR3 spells CASSPVGENTEAFF. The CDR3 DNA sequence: TGTGCCAGTAGCCCGGTGGGTGAGAACACTGAAGCTTTCTTT.